The following is a T cell receptor beta chain sequence with its context. Antigen: not known. The data belong to a study of shared clonotypes between healthy human individuals. CD45RO-negative, CCR7-selected cells formed the naive CD8 fraction, which excluded terminally differentiated effector memory CD45RA+ cells. Using immunoSEQ multiplex PCR, the repertoire was profiled, and TCRdb retains in-frame clones only, with some absent. The table lists about 800,000 clones, roughly 96% of them singletons. Study results and caveats: In the sorted subsets, rarefaction showed sequencing was incomplete despite large depth.

The sequence was collected from a man aged 25 to 40 in good health. Sequencing was performed on naive CD8+ T cells sorted from blood.

The DNA for the CDR3 is TGCGCCAGCAGCATCCTTTTCCGGGACACCACCATGAACACTGAAGCTTTCTTT. Translated, it gives CASSILFRDTTMNTEAFF. The J gene is TRBJ1-1, the V gene TRBV5-1; a possible D gene is TRBD1 (6 bases). V lost 4 bases to trimming and J lost 0 bases, with 22 bases between them. Germline-derived CDR1 and CDR2 are SGHRS and YFSETQ. This CDR3 has 18 amino acids.